The next 27 T cell receptor beta chains were all read from a single sample in a study of early T cells in non-severe SARS-CoV-2 infection (dated by TCRdb to the early 2020s). Libraries were prepared through 5' RACE. Sequencing was carried out with a NextSeq 500. In-frame beta chains were kept once TCRdb had trimmed the public reads at Q25 with fastp and called clones with MiXCR. Rows with a matching CDR3 protein are joined into one entry that keeps the most common DNA and genes. The sample contains about 110,000 distinct CDR3 sequences, 9% to 13% of them found a single time. The ten largest make up roughly 2.9% of the sample. The specimen was whole blood. The receptors originated from an adult who was a healthcare worker with PCR-confirmed SARS-CoV-2 infection or an uninfected control (not recorded which).

The rearrangement uses TRBV29-1 and TRBJ2-1, with 9 bases that match TRBD2. Germline V lookup: CDR1 SQVTM, CDR2 ANQGSEA. V was clipped by 7 bases and J by 7 bases; unmatched bases: 14. The length of the CDR3 is 15 residues. The DNA of the CDR3 is TGCAGCGCCCAAAGGGGGGGACTAGCTAAGAATGAGCAGTTCTTC. It encodes CSAQRGGLAKNEQFF.

V and J are TRBV20-1 and TRBJ1-1; D remains ambiguous. Trimming shortened V by 1 base and J by 4 bases, and 7 bases separated the two germline ends. This CDR3 has 12 amino acids. Germline-derived CDR1 and CDR2 are DFQATT and SNEGSKA (reference sequence). The CDR3 DNA reads as TGCAGTGCTAGAGTTGAGGGCACTGAAGCTTTCTTT. It specifies CSARVEGTEAFF.

The V gene is TRBV11-2, the J gene TRBJ2-5; D is unclear. This CDR3 contains 13 residues. CDR1 SGHAT and CDR2 FQNNGV come from the germline V gene. Trimming took 2 bases from V and 0 from J, leaving 4 bases between them. The CDR3 DNA reads TGTGCCAGCAGCTTAACCGACCAAGAGACCCAGTACTTC. Protein sequence: CASSLTDQETQYF. The full variable domain, completed using reference TRBV11-2 and TRBJ2-5, is EAGVAQSPRYKIIEKRQSVAFWCNPISGHATLYWYQQILGQGPKLLIQFQNNGVVDDSQLPKDRFSAERLKGVDSTLKIQPAKLEDSAVYLCASSLTDQETQYFGPGTRLLVL.

The chain carries TRBV10-3 and TRBJ1-2; D is unresolved. Trimming took 0 bases from V and 1 from J, leaving 3 bases between them. The CDR3 is 13 residues long. CDR1 ENHRY and CDR2 SYGVKD come from the germline V gene. The CDR3 region is CAISESDNYGYTF. The DNA for the CDR3 is TGTGCCATCAGTGAGTCGGATAACTATGGCTACACCTTC.

The chain couples TRBV20-1 to TRBJ2-7, with 11 bases lining up with TRBD1. V was clipped by 5 bases and J by 7 bases; unmatched bases: 10. Germline-derived CDR1 and CDR2 are DFQATT and SNEGSKA (reference sequence). This CDR3 comprises 14 residues. The CDR3 region is CSAPPGTGGVEQYF. As DNA, the CDR3 is TGCAGTGCTCCGCCTGGGACAGGGGGAGTAGAGCAGTACTTC.

This clonotype was detected many times. This CDR3 is CASSPRGSGPYEQYF. DNA of the CDR3: TGTGCCAGCAGCCCCCGGGGTAGCGGGCCCTACGAGCAGTACTTC. The chain combines TRBV9 with TRBJ2-7; 7 bases agree with TRBD2. From germline, CDR1 is SGDLS and CDR2 YYNGEE. The CDR3 sequence is 15 residues long. The junction had 9 bases not matched to a gene; V was cut back by 4 bases and J by 2 bases.

The table lists this clonotype with a few counts. The genes are TRBV19 and TRBJ1-2, with 9 bases aligning to TRBD1. Trimming cost V 7 bases and J 4 bases; bases outside gene matches: 16. In germline, CDR1 is LNHDA, CDR2 SQIVND (reference sequence). CDR3 length: 17 amino acids. CDR3 DNA: TGTGCCAGTATCCCCCGGGACAGGGCAGTCAGCGGCTATGGCTACACCTTC. It yields the protein CASIPRDRAVSGYGYTF.

The rearrangement uses TRBV9 and TRBJ1-4; D might be TRBD1 (6 bases). Trimming removed 0 bases at V and 8 bases at J, with 11 bases between. The CDR3 contains 14 residues. Germline-derived CDR1 and CDR2 are SGDLS and YYNGEE. CDR3 residues: CASSVGQVGEKLFF. CDR3 bases: TGTGCCAGCAGCGTAGGACAGGTTGGGGAAAAACTGTTTTTT.

In this sample, this clonotype turned up many times. This chain connects TRBV12-3 or TRBV12-4 to TRBJ1-5; no clear D. V lost 3 bases, J lost 2 bases, and 17 bases lay in between. This CDR3 is built from 17 residues. The CDR3 nucleotides are TGTGCCAGCAGTTTTCGGCCTTCGCCAGCGGGCAATCAGCCCCAGCATTTT. Its translation: CASSFRPSPAGNQPQHF.

This clonotype was seen repeatedly, ten times or more. The CDR3 sequence is CASSYSGYNEQFF. The CDR3 nucleotides read TGTGCCAGCAGTTACTCGGGGTACAATGAGCAGTTCTTC. The J gene is TRBJ2-1, the V gene TRBV6-5; D is unclear. Germline V gives CDR1 MNHEY, CDR2 SVGAGI. The length of the CDR3 is 13 residues. The V end was cut by 0 bases, the J end by 4 bases, with 4 bases between.

The sample holds a few counts of this clonotype. The chain employs TRBV11-2 and TRBJ2-7; D perhaps matches TRBD1 (6 bases). The germline gives CDR1 SGHAT, CDR2 FQNNGV. Trimming removed 5 bases at V and 7 bases at J, with 18 bases between. The CDR3 spans 14 residues. Here the CDR3 reads CASSLSWGLGEQYF. The CDR3 DNA reads TGTGCCAGCAGCCTAAGTTGGGGGCTGGGGGAGCAGTACTTC.

This clonotype was detected ten times or more. V gene TRBV12-5 combines with J gene TRBJ2-7; a possible D gene is TRBD1 (5 bases). Trimming left V 5 bases short and J 2 bases short, with 22 bases between. The CDR3 has 17 amino acids. Germline V gene data show CDR1 as LGHNT and CDR2 as FRNRAP. The CDR3 loop reads CASGLGAGERYPYEQYF. In DNA, the CDR3 is TGTGCTAGTGGTCTTGGGGCAGGCGAGCGATACCCCTACGAGCAGTACTTC.

There are a few counts of this clonotype. This sequence joins TRBV9 and TRBJ2-1; 13 bases fit TRBD2. CDR1 is SGDLS and CDR2 is YYNGEE in the germline V gene. The CDR3 is made up of 15 amino acids. V shed 4 bases and J 7 bases; nucleotides not matched to a gene: 5. The CDR3 spells CASSLWGLAGNEQFF. The DNA of the CDR3 is TGTGCCAGCAGCCTATGGGGACTAGCGGGAAATGAGCAGTTCTTC.

This clonotype was seen a handful of times. CDR3 sequence reads: CASSTLQGISGELFF. The DNA of the CDR3 is TGCGCCAGCAGCACCCTACAGGGTATAAGCGGGGAGCTGTTTTTT. The chain links TRBV5-1 to TRBJ2-2; perhaps TRBD1 as D (6 bases). CDR3 length: 15 amino acids. Trimming shortened V by 4 bases and J by 7 bases, and 17 bases separated the two germline ends. The germline V gene encodes CDR1 SGHRS and CDR2 YFSETQ.

This clonotype was picked up a small number of times. The chain links TRBV5-5 to TRBJ2-7; 7 bases agree with TRBD2. V lost 2 bases and J lost 0; bases outside the gene matches: 11. The CDR3 spans 17 residues. Germline CDR1 and CDR2: SGHKS and YYEKEE (reference sequence). Here the CDR3 DNA reads TGTGCCAGCAGCTTCCGGACTAGTCCGTTCAGCTCCTACGAGCAGTACTTC. This translates into CASSFRTSPFSSYEQYF.

This clonotype has a handful of counts. CDR3 DNA: TGTGCCAGCAGCTTAGTAATGAGTAACTATGGCTACACCTTC. Translation gives CASSLVMSNYGYTF. V gene TRBV11-2 combines with J gene TRBJ1-2; D call uncertain. The CDR3 has 14 amino acids. Trimming pared 1 base from V and 1 base from J, leaving 7 bases between. The V gene's germline CDR1 is SGHAT and CDR2 FQNNGV.

The V and J genes are TRBV10-1 and TRBJ2-3; the match to TRBD1 covers 11 bases. CDR1 and CDR2 from the germline V gene are WNHNN and SYGVQD (reference sequence). The V segment lost 3 bases and the J segment 2 bases; nucleotides outside the gene matches: 10. This CDR3 is built from 18 residues. CDR3 sequence (DNA): TGCGCCAGCAGTGATCGTAGTGGGACAGGGGGGATCACAGATACGCAGTATTTT. The encoded protein is CASSDRSGTGGITDTQYF.

This clonotype was found a few times. The J gene is TRBJ1-4, the V gene TRBV5-1; 7 bases line up with TRBD1. The V segment lost 1 base and the J segment 0 bases; nucleotides outside the gene matches: 0. CDR1 is SGHRS, CDR2 YFSETQ, per germline. The CDR3 is 15 amino acids. The CDR3 is CASSLTGATNEKLFF. CDR3 in DNA: TGCGCCAGCAGCTTGACAGGGGCAACTAATGAAAAACTGTTTTTT.

This clonotype appeared a single time. A much bigger clone sits one base away, suggesting this may be a read error. The V gene is TRBV6-5, the J gene TRBJ2-1, with TRBD2 as a possible D gene (5 bases). This CDR3 has 17 residues. Between the trimmed V and J ends, which lost 2 bases and 3 bases, there was a span of 17 bases. The germline V gene has CDR1 MNHEY and CDR2 SVGAGI. The CDR3 region is CASSYRTLPPLYNEQFF. In DNA form, the CDR3 reads TGTGCCAGCAGTTACCGGACTCTCCCCCCACTCTACAATGAGCAGTTCTTC.

For the CDR3, the DNA is TGTGCCAGCAGCCCACTACCGACTGAGGCCTACGAGCAGTACTTC. This sequence encodes CASSPLPTEAYEQYF. This chain joins TRBV11-2 and TRBJ2-7, with unresolved D. Deletions cut 5 bases from V and 2 bases from J, with 16 bases between. The CDR3 is made up of 15 amino acids. CDR1 SGHAT and CDR2 FQNNGV come from the germline V gene. The entire variable domain, with the rest obtained from reference TRBV11-2 and TRBJ2-7, is as follows: EAGVAQSPRYKIIEKRQSVAFWCNPISGHATLYWYQQILGQGPKLLIQFQNNGVVDDSQLPKDRFSAERLKGVDSTLKIQPAKLEDSAVYLCASSPLPTEAYEQYFGPGTRLTVT.

This clonotype came up a few times. The gene calls are TRBV6-1 and TRBJ2-3; the D call may be TRBD1 or TRBD2 (6 bases each). V was pared by 4 bases and J by 1 base, with 15 bases between. The CDR3 totals 16 residues. Germline V gene data show CDR1 as MNHNS and CDR2 as SASEGT. The CDR3 reads CASSAGWGAGTDTQYF. CDR3 DNA sequence: TGTGCCAGCAGTGCCGGATGGGGGGCTGGCACAGATACGCAGTATTTT.

The chain is built from TRBV11-2 and TRBJ2-3; D is perhaps TRBD2 (5 bases). Trimming removed 7 bases at V and 1 base at J, with 9 bases between. CDR3 length: 13 amino acids. Germline lookup yields CDR1 SGHAT and CDR2 FQNNGV. The CDR3 region is CASISSGTDTQYF. CDR3 DNA sequence: TGTGCCAGCATCAGTAGCGGCACAGATACGCAGTATTTT.

The chain is built from TRBV6-2 or TRBV6-3 and TRBJ2-1; D is undetermined. The CDR3 sequence is 16 residues long. Between the trimmed V and J ends, which lost 6 bases and 0 bases, there was a span of 15 bases. Germline V gene lookup returns CDR1 MNHEY and CDR2 SVGEGT. As DNA, the CDR3 is TGTGCCAGCAGCTTTTATCCGGGTATCTCCTACAATGAGCAGTTCTTC. It translates to CASSFYPGISYNEQFF.

This clonotype was found a few times. This rearrangement joins TRBV6-6 to TRBJ2-7, with 8 bases lining up with TRBD1. The germline V gene encodes CDR1 MNHNY and CDR2 SVGAGI (reference sequence). With 7 bases clipped from V and 3 bases from J, the junction kept 8 bases outside the gene matches. CDR3 length: 14 residues. CDR3 amino acids: CASNLSGGLYEQYF. The DNA for the CDR3 is TGTGCCAGCAACCTATCAGGGGGCCTCTACGAGCAGTACTTC.

This clonotype was seen a few times. The gene calls are TRBV5-8 and TRBJ2-7, with 9 bases aligning to TRBD1. The germline V gene encodes CDR1 SGHTS and CDR2 YDEGEE. With V trimmed by 3 bases and J by 5 bases, 12 bases remained unmatched. The CDR3 extends over 16 amino acids. The CDR3 nucleotides read TGTGCCAGCAGCTCGCCTCTAGGACAGGGGAGCCACGAGCAGTACTTC. Protein: CASSSPLGQGSHEQYF.

V gene TRBV7-9 combines with J gene TRBJ1-1; TRBD1 matches 10 bases. Germline trimming cut 5 bases from V and 5 bases from J; bases unmatched to any gene: 5. The germline gives CDR1 SEHNR, CDR2 FQNEAQ (reference sequence). The CDR3 length is 14 residues. This CDR3 reads CASSQDRGLTEAFF. The CDR3 DNA is TGTGCCAGCAGCCAGGACAGGGGGTTGACTGAAGCTTTCTTT.

This clonotype occurred a few times. The chain links TRBV12-3 or TRBV12-4 to TRBJ1-4; D remains ambiguous. V lost 0 bases, J lost 8 bases, and 4 bases lay in between. The CDR3 is 12 amino acids. CDR3 in amino acids: CASSLAEEKLFF. In DNA, the CDR3 is TGTGCCAGCAGTTTAGCGGAAGAAAAACTGTTTTTT.